The rows below give T cell receptor beta chains drawn from one sample of a study of cytomegalovirus exposure and HLA in healthy donors. Produced via immunoSEQ multiplex PCR; TCRdb's table is partial and in-frame only. The sample lists about 170,000 clones, approximately 81% occurring once. Specimen: PBMCs. The receptors shown here come from a woman between 45 and 65 years old in good health and CMV-seronegative. CDR3s include the opening cysteine and the closing phenylalanine or tryptophan. D genes are given only for firm matches. Only some rows state a clone size, as once, few, many or a class for expanded clones.

TRBV7-2	15	.	TRBD1	TRBJ1-5	CASSRDRGTNQPQHF	TGTGCCAGCAGCCGGGACAGGGGCACTAATCAGCCCCAGCATTTT
TRBV6-5	14	few	.	TRBJ1-3	CASSFLREGNTIYF	TGTGCCAGCAGTTTCCTACGGGAGGGAAACACCATATATTTT
TRBV5-1	13	.	TRBD1	TRBJ2-5	CASSRQGEETQYF	TGCGCCAGCAGCAGACAGGGTGAAGAGACCCAGTACTTC
TRBV7-9	15	once	.	TRBJ1-1	CASSGGVPLNTEAFF	TGTGCCAGCAGCGGCGGGGTACCGTTGAACACTGAAGCTTTCTTT
TRBV27	15	.	TRBD1	TRBJ2-4	CASSARQGGGNIQYF	TGTGCCAGCAGTGCCCGACAGGGGGGAGGAAACATTCAGTACTTC
TRBV7-2	14	.	.	TRBJ1-2	CASSRGQPNYGYTF	TGTGCCAGCAGCCGAGGACAGCCGAACTATGGCTACACCTTC
TRBV6-6	13	.	.	TRBJ2-5	CASSPDAGGEQYF	TGTGCCAGCAGTCCCGACGCTGGAGGGGAGCAGTACTTC
TRBV4-1	13	once	.	TRBJ2-7	CASSQARGGEQYF	TGCGCCAGCAGCCAAGCCAGGGGTGGCGAGCAGTACTTC
TRBV7-9	17	.	TRBD2	TRBJ2-3	CASSLGESSGGTDTQYF	TGTGCCAGCAGCTTAGGGGAGTCTAGCGGGGGCACAGATACGCAGTATTTT
TRBV13	14	.	TRBD1	TRBJ2-7	CASSKNRGVYEQYF	TGTGCCAGCAGCAAAAACAGGGGGGTCTACGAGCAGTACTTC
TRBV28	16	.	TRBD1	TRBJ2-5	CASSRQQGAAKETQYF	TGTGCCAGCAGTCGTCAACAGGGGGCTGCGAAGGAGACCCAGTACTTC
TRBV7-9	11	.	.	TRBJ2-7	CASSVEAPRYF	TGTGCCAGCAGCGTGGAGGCCCCGCGGTACTTC
TRBV10-2	13	few	.	TRBJ2-7	CASNDPAGYEQYF	TGCGCCAGCAACGACCCCGCAGGGTACGAGCAGTACTTC
TRBV29-1	14	.	.	TRBJ2-7	CSVEWAGNSYEQYF	TGCAGCGTTGAATGGGCGGGGAACTCCTACGAGCAGTACTTC
TRBV18	12	.	.	TRBJ2-2	CASSPVAGELFF	TGTGCCAGCTCACCTGTCGCCGGGGAGCTGTTTTTT
TRBV5-1	15	few	.	TRBJ2-2	CASSLERPTTGELFF	TGCGCCAGCAGCTTGGAGAGACCGACTACCGGGGAGCTGTTTTTT
TRBV28	15	.	TRBD1	TRBJ2-3	CASRTDRAWTDTQYF	TGTGCCAGCAGGACGGACAGGGCTTGGACAGATACGCAGTATTTT
TRBV28	13	few	TRBD2	TRBJ2-4	CASSIAGKNIQYF	TGTGCCAGCAGTATAGCGGGTAAAAACATTCAGTACTTC
TRBV4-1	18	.	TRBD1	TRBJ1-3	CASSQDSLQGAGGNTIYF	TGCGCCAGCAGCCAAGATTCGCTACAGGGGGCGGGAGGAAACACCATATATTTT
TRBV5-1	16	.	TRBD1	TRBJ1-6	CASSLGTGGRNSPLHF	TGCGCCAGCAGCCTGGGCACAGGGGGCAGGAATTCACCCCTCCACTTT
TRBV6-5	15	.	.	TRBJ1-2	CASSYQALQGSGYTF	TGTGCCAGCAGTTACCAAGCCCTACAGGGATCTGGCTACACCTTC
TRBV6-5	16	.	TRBD2	TRBJ2-7	CASSYRTAGGPNEQYF	TGTGCCAGCAGTTACCGGACAGCGGGAGGGCCCAACGAGCAGTACTTC
TRBV5-1	16	once	TRBD2	TRBJ2-7	CASSPGGLAGGHEQYF	TGCGCCAGCAGCCCGGGGGGACTAGCGGGAGGCCACGAGCAGTACTTC
TRBV19	14	.	.	TRBJ2-2	CASKRTENTGELFF	TGTGCCAGTAAGCGGACGGAGAACACCGGGGAGCTGTTTTTT